The source of this T cell receptor (beta chain) is a study of T cell responses to AZD1222 COVID-19 vaccine. Looking at the study overall: The study pooled second doses at about 4 or about 12 weeks. General study findings and limits: Repertoires in all cases were sampled only once the peak T cell response had passed. Donors were largely white British and mainly female; clonal diversity was possibly underestimated. Dominant CD4 TCR responses targeted spike regions 160-218 and 743-854.

Assay: immunoSEQ multiplex PCR; the TCRdb copy retains only in-frame clones and omits some. Here the sample spans about 62,000 clones, roughly 90% being singletons. CDR1 is MGHRA, CDR2 YSYEKL, per germline. This CDR3 is 14 amino acids long. The J segment lost 4 bases and the V segment lost 4 bases, leaving 5 bases of the junction unmatched. This clone was seen a single time. Antigen unknown. The chain carries TRBV4-1 and TRBJ1-2; 8 nucleotides align to TRBD1. The source is an adult in good health. Sequenced here: peripheral blood, sampled on day 0 of AZD1222 vaccination. CDR3 residues: CASSPNRGSYGYTF. The DNA for the CDR3 is TGCGCCAGCAGCCCCAACAGGGGGTCCTATGGCTACACCTTC.